This record covers a single T cell receptor beta chain. This receptor's antigen is unknown. No base quality information exists; no much larger clone differs at one position. The germline V gene yields SGHTA for CDR1 and FQGTGA for CDR2. The CDR3 holds 14 amino acids from the cysteine to the phenylalanine. Only CDR3 DNA remains: 42 bases, in frame from the first base. This specimen's time point label, interpreted: newly diagnosed GD, antithyroid drugs for less than 3 months. RNA was extracted from PBMCs in TRIzol for both TCR sequencing and RNA sequencing. The diagnosis of Graves' disease followed American Thyroid Association guidelines. The patients came from an endocrinology department in Xi'an, China. Each patient gave around 9 milliliters of peripheral blood, collected in an EDTA anticoagulant tube. Ficoll Paque Plus density gradient separation was used to isolate PBMCs, and no further T cell sorting was done. An Agilent 2100 Bioanalyzer and agarose gel were used to check RNA quality, while a NanoDrop 2000 measured RNA concentration.

Library prep was done by multiplex PCR. TCRdb lists the instrument as Illumina HiSeq 4000. CDR3 regions were amplified by Arm-PCR with iRepertoire HTBI primers to construct TCR beta libraries. Before sequencing, the PCR products went through gel purification. In the source study's methods: A total of 62 TRBV and 14 TRBJ segments were identified across samples and were used for gene usage analysis of CDR3 amino acid clonotypes. Filtered high-quality paired reads were merged into contigs using COPE and FqMerger. BLAST was used to align contigs to IMGT TRBV, TRBD and TRBJ reference genes, with CDR3 defined following IMGT. Highly expanded clones were defined as clonotypes with a frequency above 0.1%. Shannon entropy served as the measure of repertoire diversity, while the Gini coefficient captured V-J evenness. Clonotypes shared by more than one individual were considered public. TCRdb trimmed public reads at Q25 via fastp, called clones via MiXCR and kept in-frame beta chains. Entries that share a CDR3 protein sequence are merged under the most common genes and DNA. The V and J calls follow TCRdb's processing rather than the paper's. A total of a few hundred thousand distinct CDR3 sequences appear in this sample, 16% of them only once. Clones ranked in the top ten supply about 32% of the sample.

This entry comes from a study of regulatory T cells in long-lasting Graves disease (dated by TCRdb to 2020 to 2022). Background for the entire study: Patients with newly diagnosed Graves' disease had been on antithyroid drugs for under 3 months. The study was conducted in China and was registered as a clinical trial. TCR sequencing covered 13 persistent and 20 newly diagnosed Graves' disease patients, about 35 samples in total. Peripheral blood TCR sequencing and RNA sequencing compared persistent Graves' disease patients with newly diagnosed Graves' disease patients. Overall study results and their limits: As a limitation, the authors acknowledged that the small sample size may reduce accuracy. Persistent disease showed preferential use of TRBV28, TRBJ1-2 and TRBJ2-5, whereas newly diagnosed disease favored TRBV20-1 and TRBJ2-1. A larger number of public clonotypes was shared among persistent patients (over 2,500) than among newly diagnosed patients (about 990). Persistent Graves' disease patients showed lower TCR Shannon entropy and fewer highly expanded clones than newly diagnosed patients, suggesting clonal expansion. Only peripheral blood was studied, because thyroid tissue, the primary lesion, was inaccessible. Sequencing and analysis were restricted to the TCR beta chain.

A further study also used this sample, focusing on T cells in Graves' hyperthyroidism and ophthalmopathy. The second publication reports: Graves' hyperthyroidism was defined as stable when no progression to ophthalmopathy occurred over 18 months of follow-up. Hyperthyroidism patients were aged 18 to 65 years and newly diagnosed, with disease duration of less than 2 months. Any patient with an uncontrolled infection, another autoimmune disease, pregnancy or lactation was excluded. Clinical symptoms, serum thyroxine and TRAb, thyroid ultrasound, and orbital computed tomography formed the basis for the diagnoses. The TCR CDR3 was subjected to a first round of RT-PCR using the HTBI primer set and the Qiagen OneStep RT-PCR kit. Most expanded thyroid clonotypes (frequency above 0.001) were also detected in blood, a finding suggesting that blood repertoires may reflect thyroid immune responses. Ophthalmopathy was separated from stable hyperthyroidism by a 13 V-J signature model, with approximately 85% sensitivity and just over 81% specificity obtained in cross-validation and 80%/75% obtained in testing. In validation, progression to ophthalmopathy was predicted by the model with 70.59% sensitivity and roughly 76% specificity, a median of around 6.5 months before onset. TCR V-J signatures able to tell the groups apart were searched for in a discovery cohort of 90 to 100 patients, of whom over 40 had Graves' ophthalmopathy and roughly 58 had stable Graves' hyperthyroidism. Prospective prediction of ophthalmopathy was tested in an independent validation cohort consisting of under 20 hyperthyroidism patients and 15 to 17 patients who later progressed to ophthalmopathy. The 85 to 100 discovery patients were divided at random into training and test sets in a 7:3 ratio. Thyroid tissue and blood T-cell repertoires from more than five Graves' hyperthyroidism patients were also compared in the study. After blood sampling, hyperthyroidism patients were treated with methimazole at a starting dose of 30 mg daily, and ophthalmopathy patients were treated with high-dose intravenous methylprednisolone. Libraries were constructed in a second round of multiplex PCR, after which size selection and purification were performed. The libraries were sequenced on an Illumina HiSeq2000 using paired-end 100 bp reads. SOAPnuke was used to process the raw data, with reads discarded if the reads contained adapters or uncalled bases, had a mean Phred below 15, or lacked an exact constant-primer or identifier match. COPE v1.2.5 was used to merge high-quality paired reads, and clonotypes were defined as unique nucleotide sequences. Clonotypes were aligned to IMGT TRBV, TRBD and TRBJ reference segments using MiTCR v1.1. The analysis was restricted to V-J combinations with a frequency above 0.0001, which together covered over 99% of the repertoires. A TCS score was defined as the ratio of F50 (clonal expansion) to E x V (chaos), with BLOSUM62-based TCRdist applied between CDR3 peptides within each V-J. Welch's t-statistics and random forest reduced 450 to 600 V-J features to roughly 13, which were used in a naive Bayes classifier (R e1071). Sample size was not statistically predetermined, and blinding of investigators to group allocation was not performed. TCR Vbeta CDR3 sequencing of 120 to 150 peripheral blood samples (over 40 ophthalmopathy, 75 hyperthyroidism and some 17 progressor patients) is reported in the paper.

This specimen consisted of peripheral blood mononuclear cells (PBMCs), obtained at new diagnosis, from a patient treated with antithyroid drugs. The chain is encoded by TRBV7-3 joined to TRBJ2-5; 7 matching bases give a weak D call of TRBD2. The end of the DNA fits TRBJ2-1 better, so the J call may be wrong. This clonotype originated in a man between 35 and 55 years old with Graves disease. Donor details come from another sample of the same person, matched by shared clones. The base sequence is TGTGCCAGCAGCACAAAGGGAGGGGGAAATGAGCAGTTCTTC. Its translation is CASSTKGGGNEQFF.